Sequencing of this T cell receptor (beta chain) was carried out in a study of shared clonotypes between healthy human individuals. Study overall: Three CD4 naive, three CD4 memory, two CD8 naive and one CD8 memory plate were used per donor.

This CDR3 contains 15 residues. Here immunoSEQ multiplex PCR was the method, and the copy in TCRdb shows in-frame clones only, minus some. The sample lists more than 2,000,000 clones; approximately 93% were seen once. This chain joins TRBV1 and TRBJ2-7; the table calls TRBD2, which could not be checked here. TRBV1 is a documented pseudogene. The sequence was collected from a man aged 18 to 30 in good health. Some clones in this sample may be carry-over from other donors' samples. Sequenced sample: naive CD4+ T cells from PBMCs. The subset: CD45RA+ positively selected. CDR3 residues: CTSSQRTSGIYEQYF. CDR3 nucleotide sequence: TGCACCAGCAGCCAGAGGACTAGCGGGATATACGAGCAGTACTTC.